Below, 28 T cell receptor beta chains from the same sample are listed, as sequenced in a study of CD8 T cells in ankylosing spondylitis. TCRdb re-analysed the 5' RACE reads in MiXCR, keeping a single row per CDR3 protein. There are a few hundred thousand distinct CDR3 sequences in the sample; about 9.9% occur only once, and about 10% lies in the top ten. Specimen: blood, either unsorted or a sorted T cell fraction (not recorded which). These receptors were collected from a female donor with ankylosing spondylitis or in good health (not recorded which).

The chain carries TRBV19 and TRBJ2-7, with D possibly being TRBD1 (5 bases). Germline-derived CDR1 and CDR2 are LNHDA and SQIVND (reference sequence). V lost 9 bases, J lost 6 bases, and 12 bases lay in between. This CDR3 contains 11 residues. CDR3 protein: CARHQGAEQYF. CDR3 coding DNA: TGTGCCAGACATCAGGGTGCCGAGCAGTACTTC.

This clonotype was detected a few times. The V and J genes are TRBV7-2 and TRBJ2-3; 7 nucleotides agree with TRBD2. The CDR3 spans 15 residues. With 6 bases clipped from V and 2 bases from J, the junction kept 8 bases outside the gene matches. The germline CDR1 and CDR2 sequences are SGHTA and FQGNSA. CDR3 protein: CASSSGLGPTDTQYF. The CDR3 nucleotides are TGTGCCAGCAGTTCCGGACTAGGCCCCACAGATACGCAGTATTTT.

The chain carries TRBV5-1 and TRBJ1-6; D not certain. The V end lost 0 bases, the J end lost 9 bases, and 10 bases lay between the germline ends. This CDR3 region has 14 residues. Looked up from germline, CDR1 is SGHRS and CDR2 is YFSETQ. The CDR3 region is CASSLAGYGSPLHF. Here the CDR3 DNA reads TGCGCCAGCAGCTTGGCAGGCTATGGTTCACCCCTCCACTTT.

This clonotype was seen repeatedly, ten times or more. This chain's CDR3 is CASSEFVVPEKYF. CDR3 nucleotides: TGCGCCAGCAGTGAGTTTGTCGTCCCAGAGAAGTATTTT. This rearrangement joins TRBV10-2 to TRBJ2-3; no clear D gene. Per germline, CDR1 WSHSY and CDR2 SAAADI. The ends were cut back, 1 base at V and 13 bases at J, with 15 bases in the middle. This CDR3 region has 13 residues.

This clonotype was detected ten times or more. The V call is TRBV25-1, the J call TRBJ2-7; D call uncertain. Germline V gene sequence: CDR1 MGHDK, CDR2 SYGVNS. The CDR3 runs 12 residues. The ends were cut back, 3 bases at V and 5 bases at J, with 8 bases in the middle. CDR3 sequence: CASSEWPHEQYF. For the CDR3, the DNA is TGTGCCAGCAGTGAGTGGCCCCACGAGCAGTACTTC.

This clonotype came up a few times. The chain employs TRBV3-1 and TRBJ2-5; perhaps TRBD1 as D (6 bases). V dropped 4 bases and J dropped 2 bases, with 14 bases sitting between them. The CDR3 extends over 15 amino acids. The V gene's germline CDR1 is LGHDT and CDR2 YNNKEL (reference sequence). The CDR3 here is CASSRSQGSQETQYF. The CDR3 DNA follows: TGTGCCAGCAGCCGGTCTCAGGGGTCTCAAGAGACCCAGTACTTC.

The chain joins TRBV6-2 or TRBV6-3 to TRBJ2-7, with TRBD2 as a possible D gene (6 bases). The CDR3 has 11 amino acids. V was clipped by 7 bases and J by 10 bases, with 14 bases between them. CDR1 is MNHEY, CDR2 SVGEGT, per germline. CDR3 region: CASTQAGLQYF. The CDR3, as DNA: TGTGCCAGCACCCAGGCGGGACTCCAGTACTTC.

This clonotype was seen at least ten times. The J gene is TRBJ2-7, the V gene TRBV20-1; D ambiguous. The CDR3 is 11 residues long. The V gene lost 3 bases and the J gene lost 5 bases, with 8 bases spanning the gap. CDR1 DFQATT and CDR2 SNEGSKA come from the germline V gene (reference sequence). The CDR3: CSASIGHEQYF. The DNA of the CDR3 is TGCAGTGCTAGTATTGGGCACGAGCAGTACTTC.

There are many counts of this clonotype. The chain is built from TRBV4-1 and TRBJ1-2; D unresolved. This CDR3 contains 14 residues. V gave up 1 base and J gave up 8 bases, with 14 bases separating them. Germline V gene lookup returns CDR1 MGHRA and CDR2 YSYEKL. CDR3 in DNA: TGCGCCAGCAGCCAAGCCCTGGAGTATGGAGGCTACACCTTC. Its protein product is CASSQALEYGGYTF.

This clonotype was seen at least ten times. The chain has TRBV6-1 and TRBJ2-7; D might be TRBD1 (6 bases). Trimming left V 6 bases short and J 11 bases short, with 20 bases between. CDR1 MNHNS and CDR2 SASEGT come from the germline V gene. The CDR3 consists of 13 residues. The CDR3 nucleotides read TGTGCCAGCAGCGAGGGTTTAAACAGGGTGGAGTACTTC. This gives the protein CASSEGLNRVEYF.

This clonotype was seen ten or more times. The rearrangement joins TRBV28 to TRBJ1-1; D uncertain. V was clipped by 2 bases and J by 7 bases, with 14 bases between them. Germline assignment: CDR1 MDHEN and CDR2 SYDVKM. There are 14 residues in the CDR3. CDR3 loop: CASSLAGIQVEAFF. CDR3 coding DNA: TGTGCCAGCAGTTTAGCCGGGATCCAGGTTGAAGCTTTCTTT.

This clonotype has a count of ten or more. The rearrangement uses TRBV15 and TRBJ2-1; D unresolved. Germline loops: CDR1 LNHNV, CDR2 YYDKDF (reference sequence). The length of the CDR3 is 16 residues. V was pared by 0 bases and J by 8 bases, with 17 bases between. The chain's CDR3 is CATSRDGVTANHEQFF. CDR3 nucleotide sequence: TGTGCCACCAGCAGAGATGGGGTGACGGCAAACCATGAGCAGTTCTTC.

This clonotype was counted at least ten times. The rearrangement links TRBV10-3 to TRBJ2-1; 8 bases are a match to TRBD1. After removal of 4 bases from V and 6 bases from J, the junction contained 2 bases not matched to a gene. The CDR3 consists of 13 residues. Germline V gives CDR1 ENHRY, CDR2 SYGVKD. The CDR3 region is CAISGTGGNEQFF. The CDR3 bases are TGTGCCATCAGTGGAACAGGGGGCAATGAGCAGTTCTTC.

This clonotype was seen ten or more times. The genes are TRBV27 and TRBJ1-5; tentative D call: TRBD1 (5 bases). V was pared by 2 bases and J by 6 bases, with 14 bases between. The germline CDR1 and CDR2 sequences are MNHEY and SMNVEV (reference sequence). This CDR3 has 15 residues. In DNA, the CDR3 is TGTGCCAGCAGTTTAAGGCAGGGATCGGCTCAGCCCCAGCATTTT. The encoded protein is CASSLRQGSAQPQHF.

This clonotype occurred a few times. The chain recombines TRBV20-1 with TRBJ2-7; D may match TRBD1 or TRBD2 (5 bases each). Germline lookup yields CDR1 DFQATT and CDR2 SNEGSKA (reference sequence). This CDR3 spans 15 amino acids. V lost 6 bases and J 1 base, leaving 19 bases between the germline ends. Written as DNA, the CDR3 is TGCAGTGCGCCGAATTCGGGACGAACTTCCTACGAGCAGTACTTC. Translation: CSAPNSGRTSYEQYF.

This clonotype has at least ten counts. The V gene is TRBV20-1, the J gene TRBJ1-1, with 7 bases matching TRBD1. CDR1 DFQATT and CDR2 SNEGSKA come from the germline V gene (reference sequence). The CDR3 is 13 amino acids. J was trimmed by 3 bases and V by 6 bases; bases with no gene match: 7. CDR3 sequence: CSALGQRDTEAFF. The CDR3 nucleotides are TGCAGTGCGTTGGGACAGAGGGACACTGAAGCTTTCTTT.

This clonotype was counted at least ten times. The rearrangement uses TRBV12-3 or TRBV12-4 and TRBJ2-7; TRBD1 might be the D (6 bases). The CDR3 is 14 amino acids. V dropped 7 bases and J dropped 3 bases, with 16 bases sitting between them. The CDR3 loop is CASTPTGSLYEQYF. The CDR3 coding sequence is TGTGCCAGCACCCCGACAGGATCCCTCTACGAGCAGTACTTC.

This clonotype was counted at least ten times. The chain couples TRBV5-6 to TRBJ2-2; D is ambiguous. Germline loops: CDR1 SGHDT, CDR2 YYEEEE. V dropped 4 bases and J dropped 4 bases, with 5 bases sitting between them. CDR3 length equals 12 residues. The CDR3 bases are TGTGCCAGCAGCATATCCACCGGGGAGCTGTTTTTT. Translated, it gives CASSISTGELFF. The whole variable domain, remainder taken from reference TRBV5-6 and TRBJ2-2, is DAGVTQSPTHLIKTRGQQVTLRCSPKSGHDTVSWYQQALGQGPQFIFQYYEEEERQRGNFPDRFSGHQFPNYSSELNVNALLLGDSALYLCASSISTGELFFGEGSRLTVL.

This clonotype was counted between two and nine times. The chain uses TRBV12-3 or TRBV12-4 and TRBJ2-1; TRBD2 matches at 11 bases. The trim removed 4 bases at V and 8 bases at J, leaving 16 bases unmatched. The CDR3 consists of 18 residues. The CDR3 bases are TGTGCCAGCAGTTCCTCGGGACTAGCGGTCCCAGGGGTCGATGAGCAGTTCTTC. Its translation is CASSSSGLAVPGVDEQFF.

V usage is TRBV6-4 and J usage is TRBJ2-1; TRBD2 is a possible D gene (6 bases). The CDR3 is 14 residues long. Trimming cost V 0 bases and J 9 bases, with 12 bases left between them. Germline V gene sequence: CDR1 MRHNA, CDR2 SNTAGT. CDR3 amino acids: CASSDSGRRGEQFF. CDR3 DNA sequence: TGTGCCAGCAGTGACTCAGGGAGGCGAGGTGAGCAGTTCTTC.

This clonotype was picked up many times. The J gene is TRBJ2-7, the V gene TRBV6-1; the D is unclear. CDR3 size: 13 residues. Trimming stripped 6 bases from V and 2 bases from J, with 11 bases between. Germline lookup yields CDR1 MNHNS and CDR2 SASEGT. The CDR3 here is CASRVSFPYEQYF. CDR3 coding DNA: TGTGCCAGCAGGGTCTCCTTTCCCTACGAGCAGTACTTC.

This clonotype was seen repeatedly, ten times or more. Here the CDR3 reads CSGTGQTNYGYTF. CDR3 bases: TGCAGTGGAACGGGACAGACAAACTATGGCTACACCTTC. This chain links TRBV20-1 with TRBJ1-2; 7 nucleotides match TRBD1. V lost 7 bases to trimming and J lost 2 bases; unmatched junction nucleotides: 7. The CDR3 is 13 residues long. In germline, CDR1 is DFQATT, CDR2 SNEGSKA (reference sequence).

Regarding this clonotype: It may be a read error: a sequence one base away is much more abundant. CDR3 protein: CASTAEVHSGELFF. CDR3 DNA sequence: TGTGCCAGCACCGCCGAAGTTCACAGCGGGGAGCTGTTTTTT. The chain combines TRBV5-5 with TRBJ2-2; D is unclear. The CDR3 length is 14 residues. The V gene lost 6 bases and the J gene lost 7 bases, with 16 bases spanning the gap. Germline values: CDR1 SGHKS, CDR2 YYEKEE (reference sequence).

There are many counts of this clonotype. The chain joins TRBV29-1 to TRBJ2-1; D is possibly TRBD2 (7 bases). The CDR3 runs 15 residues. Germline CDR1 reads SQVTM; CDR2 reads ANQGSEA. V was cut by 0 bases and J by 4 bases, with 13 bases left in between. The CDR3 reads CSVEDVGGGYNEQFF. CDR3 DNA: TGCAGCGTTGAAGATGTAGGGGGGGGGTACAATGAGCAGTTCTTC.

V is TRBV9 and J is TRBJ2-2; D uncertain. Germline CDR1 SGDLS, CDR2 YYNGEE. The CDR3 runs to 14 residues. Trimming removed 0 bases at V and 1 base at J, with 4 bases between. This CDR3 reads CASSVDWNTGELFF. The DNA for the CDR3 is TGTGCCAGCAGCGTAGACTGGAACACCGGGGAGCTGTTTTTT.

CDR3 residues: CASSLATENGYTF. CDR3 nucleotides: TGTGCCAGCAGCTTAGCCACAGAGAATGGCTACACCTTC. The chain uses TRBV7-9 and TRBJ1-2; D ambiguous. Per germline, CDR1 SEHNR and CDR2 FQNEAQ (reference sequence). The ends were cut back, 0 bases at V and 6 bases at J, with 8 bases in the middle. The CDR3 totals 13 residues. Drawing the rest from reference TRBV7-9 and TRBJ1-2, the complete variable domain is DTGVSQNPRHKITKRGQNVTFRCDPISEHNRLYWYRQTLGQGPEFLTYFQNEAQLEKSRLLSDRFSAERPKGSFSTLEIQRTEQGDSAMYLCASSLATENGYTFGSGTRLTVV.

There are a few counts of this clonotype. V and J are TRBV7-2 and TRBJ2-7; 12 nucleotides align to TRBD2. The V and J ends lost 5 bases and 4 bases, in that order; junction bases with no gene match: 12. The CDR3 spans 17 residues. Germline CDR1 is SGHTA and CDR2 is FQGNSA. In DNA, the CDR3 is TGTGCCAGCAGCACGCCCTCGGAGACTAGCGGGAGATACGAGCAGTACTTC. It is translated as CASSTPSETSGRYEQYF. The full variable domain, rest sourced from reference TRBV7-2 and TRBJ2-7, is GAGVSQSPSNKVTEKGKDVELRCDPISGHTALYWYRQSLGQGLEFLIYFQGNSAPDKSGLPSDRFSAERTGGSVSTLTIQRTQQEDSAVYLCASSTPSETSGRYEQYFGPGTRLTVT.

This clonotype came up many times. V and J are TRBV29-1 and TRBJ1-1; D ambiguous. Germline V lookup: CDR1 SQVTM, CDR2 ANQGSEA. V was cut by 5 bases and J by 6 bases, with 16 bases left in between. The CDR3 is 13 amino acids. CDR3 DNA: TGCAGCGTTCACCCCAAATCTCGTGCTGAAGCTTTCTTT. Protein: CSVHPKSRAEAFF.